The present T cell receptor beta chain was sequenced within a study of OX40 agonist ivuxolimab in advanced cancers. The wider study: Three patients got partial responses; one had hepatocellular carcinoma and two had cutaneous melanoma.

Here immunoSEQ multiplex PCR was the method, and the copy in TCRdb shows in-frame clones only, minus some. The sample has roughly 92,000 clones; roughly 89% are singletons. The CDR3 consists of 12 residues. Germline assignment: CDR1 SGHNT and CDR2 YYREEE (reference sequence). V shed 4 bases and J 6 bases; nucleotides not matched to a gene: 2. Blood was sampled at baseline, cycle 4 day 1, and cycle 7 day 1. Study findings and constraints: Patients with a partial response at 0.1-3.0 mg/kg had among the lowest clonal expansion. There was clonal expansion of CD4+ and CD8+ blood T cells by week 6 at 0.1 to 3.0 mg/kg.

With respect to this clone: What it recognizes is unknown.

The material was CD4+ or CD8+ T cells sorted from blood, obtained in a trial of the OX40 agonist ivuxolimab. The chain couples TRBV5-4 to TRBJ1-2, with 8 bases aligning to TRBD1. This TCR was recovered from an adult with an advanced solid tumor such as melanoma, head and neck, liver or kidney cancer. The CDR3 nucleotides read TGTGCCAGCAGCCCGGACAGGGATGGCTACACCTTC. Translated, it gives CASSPDRDGYTF.